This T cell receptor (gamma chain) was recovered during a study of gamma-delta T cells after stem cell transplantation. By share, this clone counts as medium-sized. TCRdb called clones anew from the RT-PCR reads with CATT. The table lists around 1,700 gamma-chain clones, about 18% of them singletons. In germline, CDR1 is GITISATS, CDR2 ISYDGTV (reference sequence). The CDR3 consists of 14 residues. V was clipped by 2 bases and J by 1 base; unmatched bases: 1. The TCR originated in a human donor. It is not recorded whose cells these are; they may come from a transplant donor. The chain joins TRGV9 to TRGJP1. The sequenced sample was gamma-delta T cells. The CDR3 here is CALWEGTTGWFKIF. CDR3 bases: TGTGCCTTGTGGGAGGGTACCACTGGTTGGTTCAAGATATTT.